These 30 T cell receptor beta chains were sequenced from one sample in a study of shared clonotypes between healthy human individuals. The method was immunoSEQ multiplex PCR; TCRdb's version includes in-frame clones alone and lacks a portion of them. The sample consists of some 1,600,000 clones, under 99% of them appearing once. The material sequenced was naive CD4+ T cells sorted from blood. Subset described: CD45RA+ positively selected. Every receptor here comes from a man younger than 40 in good health.

The chain uses TRBV6-5 and TRBJ2-1, with D perhaps TRBD1 or TRBD2 (5 bases each). This CDR3 has 12 amino acids. CDR1 MNHEY and CDR2 SVGAGI come from the germline V gene. V lost 1 base to trimming and J lost 9 bases, with 7 bases between them. CDR3 nucleotides: TGTGCCAGCAGTTACTGGGGGACTGAGCAGTTCTTC. Encoded protein: CASSYWGTEQFF.

This chain links TRBV19 with TRBJ1-2; 9 nucleotides line up with TRBD1. The V segment lost 6 bases and the J segment 7 bases; nucleotides outside the gene matches: 12. This CDR3 spans 15 amino acids. CDR1 LNHDA and CDR2 SQIVND come from the germline V gene (reference sequence). The CDR3 spells CASSGTGGGVGGYTF. The CDR3 DNA is TGTGCCAGTAGCGGAACAGGGGGCGGTGTGGGTGGCTACACCTTC. Drawing the rest from reference TRBV19 and TRBJ1-2, the complete variable domain is DGGITQSPKYLFRKEGQNVTLSCEQNLNHDAMYWYRQDPGQGLRLIYYSQIVNDFQKGDIAEGYSVSREKKESFPLTVTSAQKNPTAFYLCASSGTGGGVGGYTFGSGTRLTVV.

This chain connects TRBV11-2 to TRBJ2-1, with TRBD1 matching 7 bases. Germline-derived CDR1 and CDR2 are SGHAT and FQNNGV. The CDR3 extends over 20 amino acids. Losses at the gene ends were 0 bases for V and 0 bases for J; bases not matched to a gene: 14. The CDR3: CASSLDYSTLRGSSYNEQFF. The CDR3 DNA reads as TGTGCCAGCAGCTTAGATTATTCTACTCTCAGGGGGAGCTCCTACAATGAGCAGTTCTTC.

For the CDR3, the DNA is TGTGCCAGCTCTCTCAGACAGGACAATCAGCCCCAGCATTTT. Protein product: CASSLRQDNQPQHF. J is TRBJ1-5 and V is TRBV18, with D perhaps matching TRBD1 (6 bases). V was shortened by 6 bases and J by 3 bases, with 12 bases between the two germline ends. Germline V lookup: CDR1 KGHSH, CDR2 LQKENI. CDR3 length equals 14 residues.

The chain is built from TRBV27 and TRBJ1-1; tentative D call: TRBD1 (6 bases). The germline V gene encodes CDR1 MNHEY and CDR2 SMNVEV (reference sequence). V lost 4 bases to trimming and J lost 6 bases, with 12 bases between them. The CDR3 runs to 13 residues. The CDR3 loop is CASSSGVFAEAFF. Here the CDR3 DNA reads TGTGCCAGCAGTTCAGGGGTTTTCGCTGAAGCTTTCTTT.

The chain combines TRBV5-7 with TRBJ1-4; D is undetermined. TRBV5-7 is noted as an ORF with a role that remains uncertain. This CDR3 contains 15 residues. Between the trimmed V and J ends, which lost 1 base and 8 bases, there was a span of 15 bases. The CDR3 DNA is TGTGCCAGCAGCTTGCCCGGTGAGAGACGAGAAAAACTGTTTTTT. This encodes CASSLPGERREKLFF.

The chain is built from TRBV10-2 and TRBJ1-5; D gene ambiguous. Germline V gene sequence: CDR1 WSHSY, CDR2 SAAADI. Trimming stripped 0 bases from V and 6 bases from J, with 6 bases between. The CDR3 is made up of 13 amino acids. CDR3 in DNA: TGCGCCAGCAGTGAGTCGGATTCTCAGCCCCAGCATTTT. Translating it yields CASSESDSQPQHF.

The chain recombines TRBV5-1 with TRBJ1-1; D is perhaps TRBD1 (5 bases). The V end was cut by 0 bases, the J end by 5 bases, with 14 bases between. CDR3 length: 15 amino acids. CDR1 is SGHRS, CDR2 YFSETQ, per germline. The DNA of the CDR3 is TGCGCCAGCAGCTTGGAGTCCCCAGGGAGTACTGAAGCTTTCTTT. Translated: CASSLESPGSTEAFF. The variable domain in full, completed from reference TRBV5-1 and TRBJ1-1, reads KAGVTQTPRYLIKTRGQQVTLSCSPISGHRSVSWYQQTPGQGLQFLFEYFSETQRNKGNFPGRFSGRQFSNSRSEMNVSTLELGDSALYLCASSLESPGSTEAFFGQGTRLTVV.

V and J are TRBV29-1 and TRBJ2-5; the D call may be TRBD1 or TRBD2 (5 bases each). The CDR3 runs 12 residues. The V and J ends lost 7 bases and 3 bases respectively, with 12 bases between them. Germline V gene lookup returns CDR1 SQVTM and CDR2 ANQGSEA. The CDR3 loop is CSAGPDEETQYF. The CDR3 bases are TGCAGCGCGGGACCAGACGAAGAGACCCAGTACTTC.

A word on this clone: Other DNA sequences in the same sample also yield this CDR3. The V gene is TRBV6-5, the J gene TRBJ1-1; no clear D gene. CDR1 and CDR2 (germline): MNHEY, SVGAGI. This CDR3 region has 14 residues. Trimming stripped 0 bases from V and 1 base from J, with 6 bases between. CDR3 coding DNA: TGTGCCAGCAGTTACTCGCTTCCGAACACTGAAGCTTTCTTT. Encoded protein: CASSYSLPNTEAFF.

This chain links TRBV4-1 with TRBJ2-7; the D gene is possibly TRBD1 (6 bases). Germline CDR1 MGHRA, CDR2 YSYEKL. Trimming cost V 2 bases and J 2 bases, with 13 bases left between them. CDR3 length: 15 residues. In DNA, the CDR3 is TGCGCCAGCAGCCAACCCACAGGGTATCCCTACGAGCAGTACTTC. Translation gives CASSQPTGYPYEQYF.

The chain links TRBV10-3 to TRBJ1-1, with 9 bases fitting TRBD1. In germline, CDR1 is ENHRY, CDR2 SYGVKD. V shed 0 bases and J 11 bases; nucleotides not matched to a gene: 10. The CDR3 spans 15 residues. The CDR3 nucleotides read TGTGCCATCAGTGAGTCGACTCGGGACAGGGCAGTTGCTTTCTTT. It codes for CAISESTRDRAVAFF.

This clone was detected once. V and J are TRBV15 and TRBJ2-1; TRBD2 matches 8 bases. This CDR3 spans 16 amino acids. The ends lost 0 bases at V and 4 bases at J; junction bases unmatched: 5. Germline V gene sequence: CDR1 LNHNV, CDR2 YYDKDF (reference sequence). The CDR3 reads CATSRDYGRAYNEQFF. In DNA form, the CDR3 reads TGTGCCACCAGCAGAGATTACGGGAGGGCTTACAATGAGCAGTTCTTC.

The chain recombines TRBV11-2 with TRBJ2-1; D is undetermined. This CDR3 comprises 12 residues. V was clipped by 1 base and J by 9 bases, with 7 bases between them. Germline V gene sequence: CDR1 SGHAT, CDR2 FQNNGV. This chain's CDR3 is CASSLASGEQFF. The CDR3 DNA reads as TGTGCCAGCAGCTTAGCTTCGGGTGAGCAGTTCTTC.

The J gene is TRBJ1-5, the V gene TRBV19; tentative D call: TRBD1 (5 bases). Per the germline V gene, CDR1 is LNHDA and CDR2 is SQIVND (reference sequence). The CDR3 totals 15 residues. V was pared by 7 bases and J by 2 bases, with 15 bases between. The CDR3 DNA sequence: TGTGCCAGTAAGGATGCCTGGGGGGGCAATCAGCCCCAGCATTTT. Its protein is CASKDAWGGNQPQHF. The full variable domain, rest sourced from reference TRBV19 and TRBJ1-5, is DGGITQSPKYLFRKEGQNVTLSCEQNLNHDAMYWYRQDPGQGLRLIYYSQIVNDFQKGDIAEGYSVSREKKESFPLTVTSAQKNPTAFYLCASKDAWGGNQPQHFGDGTRLSIL.

The chain recombines TRBV9 with TRBJ2-7; 8 nucleotides match TRBD1. V shed 0 bases, J shed 3 bases, and the junction held 5 bases outside the gene matches. This CDR3 is 15 amino acids long. Germline V gene data show CDR1 as SGDLS and CDR2 as YYNGEE. In nucleotides, the CDR3 is TGTGCCAGCAGCGTAGCGGGGACAGGCATCTACGAGCAGTACTTC. Encoded protein: CASSVAGTGIYEQYF. Full variable domain (missing parts from reference TRBV9 and TRBJ2-7): DSGVTQTPKHLITATGQRVTLRCSPRSGDLSVYWYQQSLDQGLQFLIQYYNGEERAKGNILERFSAQQFPDLHSELNLSSLELGDSALYFCASSVAGTGIYEQYFGPGTRLTVT.

The chain links TRBV27 to TRBJ2-3, with 13 bases that match TRBD2. The CDR3 length is 18 residues. Germline CDR1 reads MNHEY; CDR2 reads SMNVEV (reference sequence). V dropped 2 bases and J dropped 2; count of bases not matched to a gene: 7. CDR3 region: CASSLVGLAGTFTDTQYF. In DNA, the CDR3 is TGTGCCAGCAGTTTAGTGGGACTAGCGGGGACTTTCACAGATACGCAGTATTTT.

The chain employs TRBV5-4 and TRBJ2-7; 10 bases line up with TRBD2. There are 16 residues in the CDR3. From germline, CDR1 is SGHNT and CDR2 YYREEE (reference sequence). Trimming removed 0 bases from V and 4 bases from J; junction bases left unmatched: 7. DNA for the CDR3: TGTGCCAGCAGCTTGGGGAGCGGGAGGGCCGCGTACGAGCAGTACTTC. This translates into CASSLGSGRAAYEQYF.

This chain uses TRBV7-6 with TRBJ2-6; TRBD1 matches at 7 bases. Germline loops: CDR1 SGHVS, CDR2 FNYEAQ. V lost 4 bases and J lost 0; bases outside the gene matches: 18. This CDR3 has 21 residues. The CDR3 reads CASSSRLLTGQVPSGANVLTF. CDR3 DNA sequence: TGTGCCAGCAGCTCTCGACTATTGACAGGGCAGGTTCCCTCTGGGGCCAACGTCCTGACTTTC. The whole variable domain, filled in from reference TRBV7-6 and TRBJ2-6, reads GAGVSQSPRYKVTKRGQDVALRCDPISGHVSLYWYRQALGQGPEFLTYFNYEAQQDKSGLPNDRFSAERPEGSISTLTIQRTEQRDSAMYRCASSSRLLTGQVPSGANVLTFGAGSRLTVL.

The chain is built from TRBV7-9 and TRBJ2-7, with 7 bases aligning to TRBD2. Germline V CDR1 and CDR2: SEHNR, FQNEAQ (reference sequence). The CDR3 consists of 17 residues. V shed 3 bases and J 6 bases; nucleotides not matched to a gene: 17. In DNA, the CDR3 is TGTGCCAGCAGCTTGGGGTCTCAGGGAGGGCCCCCTCGCGAGCAGTACTTC. It encodes CASSLGSQGGPPREQYF.

The J gene is TRBJ1-4, the V gene TRBV5-1; D not certain. V lost 6 bases to trimming and J lost 0 bases, with 12 bases between them. CDR3 length: 15 amino acids. Per germline, CDR1 SGHRS and CDR2 YFSETQ. The CDR3: CASTPSPATNEKLFF. In DNA, the CDR3 is TGCGCCAGCACCCCGAGCCCGGCAACTAATGAAAAACTGTTTTTT.

V is TRBV9 and J is TRBJ2-7, with TRBD1 as a possible D gene (5 bases). The CDR3 runs to 14 residues. Germline values: CDR1 SGDLS, CDR2 YYNGEE. V was trimmed by 0 bases and J by 3 bases, leaving 10 bases between them. CDR3 in DNA: TGTGCCAGCAGCGTAGAAGACAGCCTCTACGAGCAGTACTTC. Encoded protein: CASSVEDSLYEQYF.

V gene TRBV9 combines with J gene TRBJ1-1, with 10 bases matching TRBD1. J lost 7 bases, V lost 3 bases, and 9 bases had no gene match. There are 15 residues in the CDR3. The germline V gene encodes CDR1 SGDLS and CDR2 YYNGEE. This CDR3 reads CASSGSGDRGFEAFF. CDR3 DNA sequence: TGTGCCAGCAGCGGATCTGGGGACAGGGGATTTGAAGCTTTCTTT.

This rearrangement joins TRBV18 to TRBJ2-7; a possible D gene is TRBD2 (5 bases). CDR1 and CDR2 from the germline V gene are KGHSH and LQKENI. This CDR3 has 15 amino acids. The V end was cut by 2 bases, the J end by 4 bases, with 15 bases between. CDR3 in DNA: TGTGCCAGCTCACCAAGGTCCCCGGAGGTTTACGAGCAGTACTTC. Its protein is CASSPRSPEVYEQYF.

This clone came up once. One end of the junction fails to match germline, which may point to a read error. Other DNA sequences within the sample encode an identical CDR3. The chain uses TRBV19 and TRBJ2-2; D not certain. This CDR3 contains 12 residues. Germline-derived CDR1 and CDR2 are LNHDA and SQIVND (reference sequence). CDR3 loop: CASSIVAGELFF. In DNA, the CDR3 is TGTGCCAGTAGCATAGTAGCCGGGGAGCTGTTTTTT. The entire variable domain, with the rest obtained from reference TRBV19 and TRBJ2-2, is as follows: DGGITQSPKYLFRKEGQNVTLSCEQNLNHDAMYWYRQDPGQGLRLIYYSQIVNDFQKGDIAEGYSVSREKKESFPLTVTSAQKNPTAFYLCASSIVAGELFFGEGSRLTVL.

V usage is TRBV9 and J usage is TRBJ2-3, with D perhaps matching TRBD2 (5 bases). Germline lookup yields CDR1 SGDLS and CDR2 YYNGEE. The ends were cut back, 0 bases at V and 2 bases at J, with 19 bases in the middle. This CDR3 is built from 18 residues. The CDR3 DNA reads TGTGCCAGCAGCGTAGCGGGGAGCCCGTCCGCTCCCACAGATACGCAGTATTTT. It translates to CASSVAGSPSAPTDTQYF.

The chain recombines TRBV5-1 with TRBJ2-3; TRBD1 agrees at 9 bases. The CDR3 is made up of 17 amino acids. The germline V gene has CDR1 SGHRS and CDR2 YFSETQ. V lost 4 bases to trimming and J lost 0 bases; unmatched junction nucleotides: 9. CDR3 region: CASSQTPGTGSTDTQYF. In DNA form, the CDR3 reads TGCGCCAGCAGCCAAACCCCCGGGACAGGGAGCACAGATACGCAGTATTTT.

The chain employs TRBV7-9 and TRBJ2-7, with 8 bases matching TRBD1. This CDR3 region has 15 residues. The V segment lost 5 bases and the J segment 2 bases; nucleotides outside the gene matches: 8. Looked up from germline, CDR1 is SEHNR and CDR2 is FQNEAQ (reference sequence). Written as DNA, the CDR3 is TGTGCCAGCAGCGCCTCCGGGACAGGTCCCTACGAGCAGTACTTC. The encoded protein is CASSASGTGPYEQYF.

The DNA for the CDR3 is TGCAGCGGGTTCTTTGGAGACCTTCGAAACACTGAAGCTTTCTTT. Amino acids: CSGFFGDLRNTEAFF. The chain joins TRBV29-1 to TRBJ1-1; no firm D call. The germline V gene has CDR1 SQVTM and CDR2 ANQGSEA. V gave up 7 bases and J gave up 2 bases, with 20 bases separating them. The CDR3 has 15 amino acids.

A remark on this clone: An end of the junction differs from the germline gene, which may be a read error. The V and J genes are TRBV7-9 and TRBJ2-7; 7 positions match TRBD1. The CDR3 length is 8 residues. Germline CDR1 reads SEHNR; CDR2 reads FQNEAQ (reference sequence). DNA of the CDR3: TGTGCCGGCATGGACAGGCAATTC. Translating it yields CAGMDRQF.